This record concerns one TCR beta chain sequence. Source material for PBMCs was 9 to 10 ml fresh peripheral blood. This sample is drawn from a study of T cells in Graves' hyperthyroidism and ophthalmopathy. Amplification of TCR beta CDR3 regions was performed using RNA transcripts as template. The study used the HTBI primer set for a first-round RT-PCR of the TCR CDR3. TCRdb re-analysed the multiplex PCR reads in MiXCR, keeping a single row per CDR3 protein. Among about 610,000 distinct CDR3 sequences, 14% to 15% were seen once, and the ten largest hold around 4.5%. The clonotype comes from a woman aged 40 to 55 with Graves' ophthalmopathy. The sequenced material came from blood.

CDR3 nucleotides: TGTGCCAGCAGCCAAGAAACGGGAGGGCCGGGGGAGCAGTACTTC. Protein sequence: CASSQETGGPGEQYF. This chain connects TRBV4-2 to TRBJ2-7, with TRBD2 matching over 8 bases. There are 15 residues in the CDR3. V dropped 0 bases and J dropped 7; count of bases not matched to a gene: 8. Germline CDR1 and CDR2: LGHNA and YNFKEQ.